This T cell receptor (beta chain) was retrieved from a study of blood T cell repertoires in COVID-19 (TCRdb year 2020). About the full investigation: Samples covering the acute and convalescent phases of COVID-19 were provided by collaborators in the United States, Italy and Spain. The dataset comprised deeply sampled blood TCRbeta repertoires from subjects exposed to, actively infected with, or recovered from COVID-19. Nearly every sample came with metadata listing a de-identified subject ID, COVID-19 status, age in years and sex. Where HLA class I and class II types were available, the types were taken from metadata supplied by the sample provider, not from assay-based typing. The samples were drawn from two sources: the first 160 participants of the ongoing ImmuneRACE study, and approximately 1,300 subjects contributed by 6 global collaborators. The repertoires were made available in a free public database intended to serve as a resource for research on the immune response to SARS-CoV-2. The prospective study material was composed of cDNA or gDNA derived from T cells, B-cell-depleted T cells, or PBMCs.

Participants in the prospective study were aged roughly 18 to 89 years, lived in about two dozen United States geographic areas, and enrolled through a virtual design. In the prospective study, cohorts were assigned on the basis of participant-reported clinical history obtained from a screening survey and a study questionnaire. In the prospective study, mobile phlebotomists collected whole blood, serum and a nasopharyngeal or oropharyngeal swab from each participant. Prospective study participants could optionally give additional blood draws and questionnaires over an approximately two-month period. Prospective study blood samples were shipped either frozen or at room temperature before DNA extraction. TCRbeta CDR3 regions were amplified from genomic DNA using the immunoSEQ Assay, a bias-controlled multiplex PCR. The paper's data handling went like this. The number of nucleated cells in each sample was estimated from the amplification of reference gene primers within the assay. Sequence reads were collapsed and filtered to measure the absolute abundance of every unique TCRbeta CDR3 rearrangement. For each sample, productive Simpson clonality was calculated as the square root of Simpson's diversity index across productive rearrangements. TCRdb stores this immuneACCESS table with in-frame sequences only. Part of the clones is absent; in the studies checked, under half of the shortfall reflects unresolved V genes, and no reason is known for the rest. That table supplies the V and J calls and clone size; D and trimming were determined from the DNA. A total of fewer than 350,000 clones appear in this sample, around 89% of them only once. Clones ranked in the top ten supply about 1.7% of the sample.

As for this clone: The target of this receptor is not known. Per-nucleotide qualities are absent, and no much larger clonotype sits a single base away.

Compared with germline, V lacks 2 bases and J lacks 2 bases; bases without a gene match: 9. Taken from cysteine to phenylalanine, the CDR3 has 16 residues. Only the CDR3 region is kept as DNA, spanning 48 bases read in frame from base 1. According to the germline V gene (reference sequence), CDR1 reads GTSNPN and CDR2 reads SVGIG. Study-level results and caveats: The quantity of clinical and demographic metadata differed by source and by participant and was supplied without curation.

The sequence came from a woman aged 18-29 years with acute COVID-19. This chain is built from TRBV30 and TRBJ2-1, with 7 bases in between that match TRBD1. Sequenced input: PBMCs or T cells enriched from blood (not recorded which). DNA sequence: TGTGCCTGGAGTTCCCTCCGGGACAGAGCCTACAATGAGCAGTTCTTC. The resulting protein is CAWSSLRDRAYNEQFF. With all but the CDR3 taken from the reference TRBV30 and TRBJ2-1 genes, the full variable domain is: SQTIHQWPATLVQPVGSPLSLECTVEGTSNPNLYWYRQAAGRGLQLLFYSVGIGQISSEVPQNLSASRPQDRQFILSSKKLLLSDSGFYLCAWSSLRDRAYNEQFFGPGTRLTVL.